Below, 15 T cell receptor beta chains from the same sample are listed, as sequenced in a study of OX40 agonist ivuxolimab in advanced cancers. The method was immunoSEQ multiplex PCR; TCRdb's version includes in-frame clones alone and lacks a portion of them. Among about 72,000 clones listed, 83% were seen once. Sequenced material: CD4+ or CD8+ T cells sorted from blood, taken in a trial of the OX40 agonist ivuxolimab. All receptors derive from an adult with an advanced solid tumor such as melanoma, head and neck, liver or kidney cancer.

The V call is TRBV6-5, the J call TRBJ1-1; possible D gene TRBD1, 5 bases. Germline V gene lookup returns CDR1 MNHEY and CDR2 SVGAGI. Trimming cost V 2 bases and J 5 bases, with 15 bases left between them. CDR3 length: 15 amino acids. The CDR3 bases are TGTGCCAGCAGTTACCTAACTCCCGGGGGGACTGAAGCTTTCTTT. Residues: CASSYLTPGGTEAFF.

The rearrangement joins TRBV11-2 to TRBJ2-5, with D uncertain. V was trimmed by 2 bases and J by 5 bases, leaving 21 bases between them. The CDR3 spans 17 residues. Germline values: CDR1 SGHAT, CDR2 FQNNGV. CDR3 residues: CASSLTPGRLRWETQYF. As DNA, the CDR3 is TGTGCCAGCAGCTTAACCCCTGGGCGGCTCAGGTGGGAGACCCAGTACTTC. Variable domain in full (rest from reference TRBV11-2 and TRBJ2-5): EAGVAQSPRYKIIEKRQSVAFWCNPISGHATLYWYQQILGQGPKLLIQFQNNGVVDDSQLPKDRFSAERLKGVDSTLKIQPAKLEDSAVYLCASSLTPGRLRWETQYFGPGTRLLVL.

This clone turned up a few times. V usage is TRBV19 and J usage is TRBJ2-7; D gene ambiguous. CDR1 and CDR2 (germline): LNHDA, SQIVND (reference sequence). CDR3 size: 13 residues. Trimming pared 2 bases from V and 1 base from J, leaving 6 bases between. This CDR3 is CASSIQVSYEQYF. CDR3 DNA sequence: TGTGCCAGTAGTATACAGGTGTCCTACGAGCAGTACTTC.

The gene calls are TRBV7-8 and TRBJ2-1; a possible D gene is TRBD1 (7 bases). V was pared by 5 bases and J by 4 bases, with 15 bases between. In germline, CDR1 is SGHVS, CDR2 FQNEAQ. This CDR3 region has 15 residues. The CDR3 spells CASSPGDRNYNEQFF. In DNA form, the CDR3 reads TGTGCCAGCAGCCCGGGGGACAGAAATTACAATGAGCAGTTCTTC.

A single count supports this clone. This chain links TRBV7-9 with TRBJ1-4; TRBD1 might be the D (5 bases). CDR1 and CDR2 from the germline V gene are SEHNR and FQNEAQ (reference sequence). The CDR3 has 15 amino acids. Trimming took off 5 bases at V and 3 bases at J, with 13 bases between the two ends. This chain's CDR3 is CASSDGAASNEKLFF. DNA for the CDR3: TGTGCCAGCAGCGACGGGGCAGCGTCTAATGAAAAACTGTTTTTT.

V gene TRBV7-2 combines with J gene TRBJ1-2, with 8 bases that match TRBD1. Germline CDR1 and CDR2: SGHTA and FQGNSA. V dropped 3 bases and J dropped 6; count of bases not matched to a gene: 12. There are 16 residues in the CDR3. For the CDR3, the DNA is TGTGCCAGCAGCTTCCTCCGACGACAGGGGTTGAATGGCTACACCTTC. Translating it yields CASSFLRRQGLNGYTF.

This clone was counted a few times. J is TRBJ1-2 and V is TRBV10-3; D is ambiguous. CDR3 length: 15 amino acids. Germline V lookup: CDR1 ENHRY, CDR2 SYGVKD. Trimming removed 0 bases at V and 0 bases at J, with 8 bases between. CDR3 nucleotide sequence: TGTGCCATCAGTGAGTCGTCCAAGCCTAACTATGGCTACACCTTC. Translation: CAISESSKPNYGYTF.

The chain carries TRBV15 and TRBJ1-5; D is undetermined. This CDR3 is built from 14 residues. Per germline, CDR1 LNHNV and CDR2 YYDKDF (reference sequence). The V end was cut by 1 base, the J end by 0 bases, with 4 bases between. DNA for the CDR3: TGTGCCACCAGCAGAGGGGTTAGCAATCAGCCCCAGCATTTT. Amino acid sequence: CATSRGVSNQPQHF. Based on the CDR3 plus reference TRBV15 and TRBJ1-5, the full variable domain is DAMVIQNPRYQVTQFGKPVTLSCSQTLNHNVMYWYQQKSSQAPKLLFHYYDKDFNNEADTPDNFQSRRPNTSFCFLDIRSPGLGDTAMYLCATSRGVSNQPQHFGDGTRLSIL.

V and J are TRBV7-8 and TRBJ2-2; TRBD2 matches 14 bases. The CDR3 has 19 residues. Looked up from germline, CDR1 is SGHVS and CDR2 is FQNEAQ. Trimming took 2 bases from V and 3 from J; bases not matched to a gene: 8. The CDR3 spells CASSLFGTSGSGHTGELFF. The CDR3 DNA reads TGTGCCAGCAGCTTATTCGGGACTAGCGGGAGCGGTCACACCGGGGAGCTGTTTTTT.

The gene calls are TRBV7-2 and TRBJ2-2, with no clear D. Germline CDR1 SGHTA, CDR2 FQGNSA. V gave up 2 bases and J gave up 7 bases, with 14 bases separating them. This CDR3 is built from 15 residues. The CDR3 spells CASSLNRVNGGELFF. Written as DNA, the CDR3 is TGTGCCAGCAGCTTAAATAGGGTGAATGGCGGGGAGCTGTTTTTT.

The genes are TRBV11-3 and TRBJ2-1; TRBD1 matches 7 bases. This CDR3 spans 16 amino acids. J lost 8 bases, V lost 5 bases, and 15 bases had no gene match. The germline CDR1 and CDR2 sequences are SGHNT and YENEEA. For the CDR3, the DNA is TGTGCCAGCAGCGAGGGGGCGAGTGTCAGTCGCCATGAGCAGTTCTTC. Translating it yields CASSEGASVSRHEQFF.

The V call is TRBV25-1, the J call TRBJ2-1; 7 bases align to TRBD2. The CDR3 is 14 residues long. The germline V gene encodes CDR1 MGHDK and CDR2 SYGVNS. Germline trimming cut 7 bases from V and 3 bases from J; bases unmatched to any gene: 6. The CDR3 region is CASNRAGFYNEQFF. Written as DNA, the CDR3 is TGTGCCAGCAACCGAGCGGGATTCTACAATGAGCAGTTCTTC.

The V call is TRBV5-3, the J call TRBJ2-3; a weak D match, TRBD1 (6 bases). TRBV5-3 qualifies as an ORF whose function is uncertain. Trimming shortened V by 9 bases and J by 0 bases, and 14 bases separated the two germline ends. The CDR3 is 14 amino acids. The CDR3 is CAMDRQASTDTQYF. CDR3 sequence (DNA): TGTGCCATGGACCGACAGGCTAGCACAGATACGCAGTATTTT.

This clone was counted once. This sequence joins TRBV7-2 and TRBJ2-7; a weak D match, TRBD2 (5 bases). Germline V gives CDR1 SGHTA, CDR2 FQGNSA. Trimming took off 0 bases at V and 3 bases at J, with 15 bases between the two ends. CDR3 length: 16 residues. The CDR3 spells CASSLAVGNLLYEQYF. The CDR3 bases are TGTGCCAGCAGCTTAGCGGTCGGGAACCTCCTCTACGAGCAGTACTTC.

The CDR3 region has the DNA TGCGCCAGCAGATCCGGGACAGGGGATAGCTCTGGGGCCAACGTCCTGACTTTC. This gives the protein CASRSGTGDSSGANVLTF. The chain carries TRBV4-1 and TRBJ2-6, with TRBD1 matching over 10 bases. With 6 bases clipped from V and 0 bases from J, the junction kept 8 bases outside the gene matches. The CDR3 covers 18 residues. Germline V gives CDR1 MGHRA, CDR2 YSYEKL.